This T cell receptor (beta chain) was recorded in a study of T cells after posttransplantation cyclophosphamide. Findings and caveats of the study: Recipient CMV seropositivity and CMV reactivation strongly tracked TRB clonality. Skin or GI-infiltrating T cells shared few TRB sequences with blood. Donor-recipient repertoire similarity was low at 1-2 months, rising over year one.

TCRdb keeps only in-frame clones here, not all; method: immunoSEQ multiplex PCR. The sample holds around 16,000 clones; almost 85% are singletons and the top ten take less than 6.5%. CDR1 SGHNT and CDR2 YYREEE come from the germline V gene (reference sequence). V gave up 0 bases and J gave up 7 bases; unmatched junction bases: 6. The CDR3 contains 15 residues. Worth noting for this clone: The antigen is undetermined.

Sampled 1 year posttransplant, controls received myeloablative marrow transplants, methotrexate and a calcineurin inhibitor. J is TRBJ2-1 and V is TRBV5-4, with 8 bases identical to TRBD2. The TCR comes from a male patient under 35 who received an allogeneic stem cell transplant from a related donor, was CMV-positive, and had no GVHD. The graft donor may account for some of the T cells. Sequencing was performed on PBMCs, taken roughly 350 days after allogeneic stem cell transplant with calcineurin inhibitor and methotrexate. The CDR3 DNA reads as TGTGCCAGCAGCTTGGATTCACGCGGGAGGAATGAGCAGTTCTTC. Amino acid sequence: CASSLDSRGRNEQFF.